One and the same sample provided the 19 T cell receptor beta chains below, sequenced in a study of technical replicates of blood from a few donors. TCRdb's copy holds only in-frame clones and misses some; the assay was immunoSEQ multiplex PCR. The table has 85,000 to 90,000 clones, around 93% seen once. Sequencing input: T cells isolated from PBMCs. The receptors originated from a human donor in good health.

The CDR3, as DNA: TGTGCCAGCAGCTTAGAACCTAGCTCGTCCTACGAGCAGTACTTC. It codes for CASSLEPSSSYEQYF. The chain recombines TRBV7-6 with TRBJ2-7; the D gene is possibly TRBD2 (5 bases). CDR1 and CDR2 from the germline V gene are SGHVS and FNYEAQ. The germline V and J ends were trimmed by 1 base and 1 base, with 11 bases remaining between them. This CDR3 spans 15 amino acids.

V and J are TRBV11-2 and TRBJ2-4; no clear D gene. Germline-derived CDR1 and CDR2 are SGHAT and FQNNGV. The CDR3 contains 15 residues. The V gene lost 1 base and the J gene lost 0 bases, with 7 bases spanning the gap. CDR3 sequence reads: CASSLGGQAKNIQYF. CDR3 nucleotide sequence: TGTGCCAGCAGCTTAGGCGGTCAAGCCAAAAACATTCAGTACTTC.

The rearrangement joins TRBV5-4 to TRBJ2-5, with 16 bases aligning to TRBD2. The germline CDR1 and CDR2 sequences are SGHNT and YYREEE (reference sequence). V lost 3 bases and J lost 5; bases outside the gene matches: 4. This CDR3 has 16 amino acids. This CDR3 reads CASSWGLAGGRETQYF. The CDR3 DNA sequence: TGTGCCAGCAGCTGGGGACTAGCGGGAGGGCGTGAGACCCAGTACTTC.

The chain is built from TRBV6-6 and TRBJ2-3, with a weak D call TRBD2 (6 bases). The CDR3 consists of 14 residues. V dropped 0 bases and J dropped 2 bases, with 6 bases sitting between them. Germline CDR1 MNHNY, CDR2 SVGAGI (reference sequence). This CDR3 reads CASSYSGLTDTQYF. CDR3 bases: TGTGCCAGCAGTTACTCGGGACTCACAGATACGCAGTATTTT.

This sequence joins TRBV7-2 and TRBJ2-2, with 7 positions matching TRBD1. Germline lookup yields CDR1 SGHTA and CDR2 FQGNSA. Germline trimming cut 5 bases from V and 6 bases from J; bases unmatched to any gene: 6. The CDR3 runs to 14 residues. This chain's CDR3 is CASSPTTGAGELFF. The DNA for the CDR3 is TGTGCCAGCAGCCCCACAACAGGGGCCGGGGAGCTGTTTTTT.

CDR3 bases: TGTGCCAGCAGCTTTAGAGCCCAGGACAGGGTCTATGGCTACACCTTC. Amino acid sequence: CASSFRAQDRVYGYTF. This chain connects TRBV12-1 to TRBJ1-2; the table's TRBD1 call for D was not verified on the DNA. TRBV12-1 is reported as a pseudogene. This CDR3 is 16 amino acids long.

The rearrangement uses TRBV18 and TRBJ1-1, with no clear D. V was clipped by 6 bases and J by 3 bases, with 11 bases between them. The length of the CDR3 is 13 residues. The germline gives CDR1 KGHSH, CDR2 LQKENI. CDR3 nucleotides: TGTGCCAGCTCGCCCTCCGGGGACACTGAAGCTTTCTTT. The encoded protein is CASSPSGDTEAFF.

This chain links TRBV27 with TRBJ2-1; D is possibly TRBD1 (6 bases). The ends were cut back, 6 bases at V and 8 bases at J, with 14 bases in the middle. The CDR3 length is 13 residues. CDR1 MNHEY and CDR2 SMNVEV come from the germline V gene (reference sequence). CDR3 sequence reads: CASRRGSIDEQFF. CDR3 sequence (DNA): TGTGCCAGCAGAAGGGGGAGTATTGATGAGCAGTTCTTC.

The table lists this clone with a count of one. The V gene is TRBV5-4, the J gene TRBJ2-6, with D perhaps TRBD2 (6 bases). In germline, CDR1 is SGHNT, CDR2 YYREEE (reference sequence). This CDR3 contains 17 residues. Trimming left V 1 base short and J 0 bases short, with 11 bases between. The CDR3 DNA reads as TGTGCCAGCAGCTTGAAGGTAGCGGACTCTGGGGCCAACGTCCTGACTTTC. Translated, it gives CASSLKVADSGANVLTF.

The rearrangement joins TRBV9 to TRBJ2-7; the match to TRBD1 covers 9 bases. This CDR3 has 14 residues. Germline V CDR1 and CDR2: SGDLS, YYNGEE. The V gene end was trimmed by 0 bases and the J gene end by 7 bases; junction bases not matched to a gene: 5. In DNA, the CDR3 is TGTGCCAGCAGCGTAGACACAGGGGGCGGGGAGCAGTACTTC. Its protein is CASSVDTGGGEQYF.

The rearrangement uses TRBV7-9 and TRBJ2-1; a possible D gene is TRBD1 (5 bases). Germline CDR1 and CDR2: SEHNR and FQNEAQ (reference sequence). The CDR3 spans 11 residues. V lost 5 bases and J 9 bases, leaving 8 bases between the germline ends. Here the CDR3 reads CASSGRVEQFF. The CDR3 DNA sequence: TGTGCCAGCAGCGGCAGGGTTGAGCAGTTCTTC.

The chain employs TRBV5-1 and TRBJ2-1, with 13 bases aligning to TRBD2. Trimming cost V 1 base and J 8 bases; bases outside gene matches: 6. CDR1 is SGHRS and CDR2 is YFSETQ in the germline V gene. CDR3 length: 16 residues. This CDR3 reads CASSLRTSGSSDEQFF. CDR3 coding DNA: TGCGCCAGCAGCTTGCGGACTAGCGGGAGTTCGGATGAGCAGTTCTTC.

V and J are TRBV4-1 and TRBJ1-5; 10 nucleotides match TRBD1. Trimming cost V 1 base and J 2 bases; bases outside gene matches: 8. The CDR3 runs 18 residues. The germline CDR1 and CDR2 sequences are MGHRA and YSYEKL. CDR3 coding DNA: TGCGCCAGCAGCCAAGGACAGGGGGCGATGATAGGCAATCAGCCCCAGCATTTT. It is translated as CASSQGQGAMIGNQPQHF.

The chain employs TRBV6-6 and TRBJ2-1; 14 nucleotides align to TRBD2. Trimming took 6 bases from V and 7 from J; bases not matched to a gene: 8. The CDR3 runs 16 residues. Per germline, CDR1 MNHNY and CDR2 SVGAGI (reference sequence). CDR3 loop: CASRDRLAGGGNEQFF. CDR3 nucleotide sequence: TGTGCCAGCAGGGATCGACTAGCGGGGGGGGGTAATGAGCAGTTCTTC.

The chain couples TRBV27 to TRBJ1-5; TRBD1 matches at 8 bases. J lost 5 bases, V lost 5 bases, and 11 bases had no gene match. Germline V gene sequence: CDR1 MNHEY, CDR2 SMNVEV (reference sequence). The length of the CDR3 is 16 residues. As DNA, the CDR3 is TGTGCCAGCAGTCCCCGGACAGGGAATAGGGATCAGCCCCAGCATTTT. Its translation: CASSPRTGNRDQPQHF.

The rearrangement uses TRBV4-1 and TRBJ1-2; 7 positions agree with TRBD1. CDR1 and CDR2 from the germline V gene are MGHRA and YSYEKL. V shed 2 bases and J 7 bases; nucleotides not matched to a gene: 16. CDR3 length equals 17 residues. This CDR3 is CASSQNERAKGAGGYTF. The CDR3, as DNA: TGCGCCAGCAGCCAAAACGAAAGAGCGAAGGGGGCTGGTGGCTACACCTTC.

This clone was detected a few times. The chain links TRBV5-4 to TRBJ1-1; D is perhaps TRBD1 (5 bases). This CDR3 has 15 amino acids. Trimming stripped 0 bases from V and 0 bases from J, with 9 bases between. Germline V CDR1 and CDR2: SGHNT, YYREEE (reference sequence). The CDR3 region has the DNA TGTGCCAGCAGCTTGGAGGGGCAAATGAACACTGAAGCTTTCTTT. Encoded protein: CASSLEGQMNTEAFF.

V is TRBV19 and J is TRBJ2-3, with 7 positions matching TRBD2. The CDR3 totals 17 residues. With V trimmed by 1 base and J by 2 bases, 9 bases remained unmatched. From germline, CDR1 is LNHDA and CDR2 SQIVND (reference sequence). The CDR3 reads CASSIATWTRITDTQYF. CDR3 DNA: TGTGCCAGTAGTATAGCGACCTGGACTAGAATCACAGATACGCAGTATTTT.

The V gene is TRBV7-3, the J gene TRBJ2-3, with D possibly being TRBD1 (5 bases). V dropped 2 bases and J dropped 0 bases, with 6 bases sitting between them. This CDR3 region has 14 residues. Germline CDR1 reads SGHTA; CDR2 reads FQGTGA. Here the CDR3 DNA reads TGTGCCAGCAGCTTAGACAGTAGCACAGATACGCAGTATTTT. Its protein is CASSLDSSTDTQYF. Filled out from reference TRBV7-3 and TRBJ2-3, the complete variable domain reads GAGVSQTPSNKVTEKGKYVELRCDPISGHTALYWYRQSLGQGPEFLIYFQGTGAADDSGLPNDRFFAVRPEGSVSTLKIQRTERGDSAVYLCASSLDSSTDTQYFGPGTRLTVL.